This T cell receptor beta chain was observed in a study of cytomegalovirus exposure and HLA in healthy donors. Details on this clone: Its specificity is unknown.

Vbeta (60) and Jbeta (13) primers were used in the PCR. Sequencing used immunoSEQ multiplex PCR; TCRdb keeps in-frame clones, though not all of them. The repertoire consists of approximately 100,000 clones, with around 80% occurring once and the leading ten covering 2.5% to 3.5%. V lost 2 bases and J lost 4, with 6 bases in between. Per germline, CDR1 MNHEY and CDR2 SVGAGI. The CDR3 spans 13 residues. Study results and caveats: Fewer N-insertions than the roughly 670-donor mean were reportedly shown by an Asian-associated ancestry cluster in a later analysis.

The sequencing sample was made of PBMCs. The genes are TRBV6-5 and TRBJ1-5, with no clear D. The clonotype originates from a woman between 40 and 50 years old in good health and CMV-seronegative. The CDR3 DNA reads as TGTGCCAGCAGTTACGAACAGAATCAGCCCCAGCATTTT. Protein: CASSYEQNQPQHF.